The source of this T cell receptor beta chain is a study of cytomegalovirus exposure and HLA in healthy donors. Sequencing used immunoSEQ multiplex PCR; TCRdb keeps in-frame clones, though not all of them. Here the sample spans 150,000 to 200,000 clones, 85% being singletons. Notes on this clone: Its specificity is unknown.

The V end was cut by 7 bases, the J end by 0 bases, with 4 bases between. Germline V lookup: CDR1 MNHNS, CDR2 SASEGT. The CDR3 is made up of 12 amino acids. Points from the study as a whole: The finding came from a later analysis; first-cohort TCR clusters tended to co-occur in the 110 or so validation repertoires. CMV antigen specificity was confirmed in vitro for three CMV-associated chains.

This TCR was recovered from a man aged 18 to 29 in good health and CMV-seropositive. Source material: PBMCs. This chain joins TRBV6-1 and TRBJ2-1; D is unresolved. For the CDR3, the DNA is TGTGCCAGCACCTACTCCTACAATGAGCAGTTCTTC. Protein sequence: CASTYSYNEQFF.